This TCR beta chain was sequenced for a study of Ad26.COV2.S vaccination and SARS-CoV-2 variants. V was clipped by 8 bases and J by 1 base; unmatched bases: 3. This CDR3 region has 13 residues. Per germline, CDR1 SNHLY and CDR2 FYNNEI. Sample treatment: roughly 19 received Ad26.COV2.S at low or high dose, single or two shots; 5 received placebo; per-sample allocation not given. On day 63 after the first injection, vaccine and placebo recipients gave samples. This clone has a handful of counts. Measured with immunoSEQ multiplex PCR; TCRdb has only the in-frame clones, and not every one. The table records 300,000 to 500,000 clones, roughly nine tenths of them present only once.

The chain has TRBV2 and TRBJ1-1, with 8 bases matching TRBD1. The starting material was peripheral blood, obtained in a trial of Ad26.COV2.S vaccine versus placebo. The source is a person aged 18-65 years who received the Ad26.COV2.S COVID-19 vaccine or a placebo. The CDR3 loop is CASETGANTEAFF. The CDR3 DNA is TGTGCCAGCGAGACAGGGGCGAACACTGAAGCTTTCTTT. Combining the CDR3 with reference TRBV2 and TRBJ1-1 gives the whole variable domain EPEVTQTPSHQVTQMGQEVILRCVPISNHLYFYWYRQILGQKVEFLVSFYNNEISEKSEIFDDQFSVERPDGSNFTLKIRSTKLEDSAMYFCASETGANTEAFFGQGTRLTVV.